This is a list of T cell receptor beta chains from one sample in a study of T cell changes during pregnancy in multiple sclerosis. Method: immunoSEQ multiplex PCR; TCRdb's copy keeps in-frame clones and lacks some. Here the sample spans approximately 88,000 clones, roughly 93% being singletons. The source was peripheral blood, collected in the first trimester of pregnancy. These receptors were taken from a female donor with multiple sclerosis, enrolled in a pregnancy study. CDR3s include the opening cysteine and the closing phenylalanine or tryptophan. A D gene is named only where the DNA matches it firmly. Clone sizes are given selectively: once, few, many, or a class where the clone is expanded.

clone size: .
J gene: TRBJ1-1
V gene: TRBV29-1
D gene: .
CDR3 DNA: TGCAGCGTTGACATGACGGGGTTGGAAGCTTTCTTT
CDR3 protein: CSVDMTGLEAFF

clone size: .
J gene: TRBJ1-5
V gene: TRBV27
D gene: .
CDR3 DNA: TGTGCCAGCAGTTTATTGGGACTCGGGAATCAGCCCCAGCATTTT
CDR3 protein: CASSLLGLGNQPQHF

clone size: .
J gene: TRBJ2-2
V gene: TRBV7-3
D gene: TRBD1
CDR3 DNA: TGTGCCAGCAGCCTGGGACAGGGCGGCACCGGGGAGCTGTTTTTT
CDR3 protein: CASSLGQGGTGELFF

clone size: once
J gene: TRBJ2-1
V gene: TRBV30
D gene: TRBD2
CDR3 DNA: TGTGCCTGGCAAACACGACTAGCGGGGGGCTACAATGAGCAGTTCTTC
CDR3 protein: CAWQTRLAGGYNEQFF

clone size: .
J gene: TRBJ2-3
V gene: TRBV7-9
D gene: TRBD2
CDR3 DNA: TGTGCCAGCAGCTCGGGGGGACTAGCGGGGTTAACAGATACGCAGTATTTT
CDR3 protein: CASSSGGLAGLTDTQYF

clone size: .
J gene: TRBJ1-2
V gene: TRBV7-9
D gene: .
CDR3 DNA: TGTGCCAGCAGCCCGGGACTGGGGACGGGCTACACCTTC
CDR3 protein: CASSPGLGTGYTF

clone size: .
J gene: TRBJ1-2
V gene: TRBV6-1
D gene: .
CDR3 DNA: TGTGCCACCCTCCAGGGTTTCGGCTACACCTTC
CDR3 protein: CATLQGFGYTF

clone size: .
J gene: TRBJ2-1
V gene: TRBV7-9
D gene: .
CDR3 DNA: TGTGCCAGCACCTCGACCGAAAAGGGGGGGCCCATGGATGAGCAGTTCTTC
CDR3 protein: CASTSTEKGGPMDEQFF

clone size: .
J gene: TRBJ2-7
V gene: TRBV19
D gene: .
CDR3 DNA: TGTGCCAGTATGTCACCCGGTGAGTTTCCCTACGAGCAGTACTTC
CDR3 protein: CASMSPGEFPYEQYF

clone size: .
J gene: TRBJ2-5
V gene: TRBV20-1
D gene: .
CDR3 DNA: TGCAGTGCTAGAGTCGGGGAGACCCAGTACTTC
CDR3 protein: CSARVGETQYF

clone size: .
J gene: TRBJ1-2
V gene: TRBV11-2
D gene: .
CDR3 DNA: TGTGCCAGCCGCCGAATCCGGGACACACGTAACTATGGCTACACCTTC
CDR3 protein: CASRRIRDTRNYGYTF

clone size: .
J gene: TRBJ2-1
V gene: TRBV6-1
D gene: TRBD2
CDR3 DNA: TGTGCCAGCAGTGTGGGCGGGGGGTACAATGAGCAGTTCTTC
CDR3 protein: CASSVGGGYNEQFF

clone size: .
J gene: TRBJ2-5
V gene: TRBV27
D gene: TRBD2
CDR3 DNA: TGTGCCAGCAGTTCACATAGCGGGGAAGAGACCCAGTACTTC
CDR3 protein: CASSSHSGEETQYF

clone size: .
J gene: TRBJ1-5
V gene: TRBV5-5
D gene: .
CDR3 DNA: TGTGCCAGCAGCCTCCGCAGGGGAGATCAGCCCCAGCATTTT
CDR3 protein: CASSLRRGDQPQHF

clone size: .
J gene: TRBJ2-2
V gene: TRBV4-1
D gene: TRBD1
CDR3 DNA: TGCGCCAGCAGCCGCACGGACAGGGAGAGCGGGGAGCTGTTTTTT
CDR3 protein: CASSRTDRESGELFF

clone size: .
J gene: TRBJ1-1
V gene: TRBV6-4
D gene: .
CDR3 DNA: TGTGCCAGCAGCCGAGCGGGGGACACTGAAGCTTTCTTT
CDR3 protein: CASSRAGDTEAFF

clone size: .
J gene: TRBJ2-1
V gene: TRBV10-3
D gene: TRBD2
CDR3 DNA: TGTGCCATCAGTGTGCCTAGCGGGGGACCTTTGGGGCCCTACAATGAGCAGTTCTTC
CDR3 protein: CAISVPSGGPLGPYNEQFF

clone size: .
J gene: TRBJ1-2
V gene: TRBV9
D gene: .
CDR3 DNA: TGTGCCAGCAGCGTAGCAGCTAACTATGGCTACACCTTC
CDR3 protein: CASSVAANYGYTF

clone size: .
J gene: TRBJ1-2
V gene: TRBV7-8
D gene: .
CDR3 DNA: TGTGCCAGCAGCTTAGGGACCTCAGGGATAGCCTATGGCTACACCTTC
CDR3 protein: CASSLGTSGIAYGYTF

clone size: .
J gene: TRBJ1-2
V gene: TRBV14
D gene: TRBD1
CDR3 DNA: TGTGCCAGCAGCCAAGAGCTGGGACAGCCAACCGAACCCGGCGGCTACACCTTC
CDR3 protein: CASSQELGQPTEPGGYTF

clone size: .
J gene: TRBJ1-1
V gene: TRBV29-1
D gene: .
CDR3 DNA: TGCAGCGTTGATCGCAGCGATTACACTGAAGCTTTCTTT
CDR3 protein: CSVDRSDYTEAFF

clone size: once
J gene: TRBJ2-1
V gene: TRBV6-4
D gene: TRBD1
CDR3 DNA: TGTGCCAGCAGTGAGGGACAGGGATACAATGAGCAGTTCTTC
CDR3 protein: CASSEGQGYNEQFF

clone size: .
J gene: TRBJ1-5
V gene: TRBV7-9
D gene: TRBD1
CDR3 DNA: TGTGCCAGCAGCTTATTCCCCGGGACAGGGGTGAATCAGCCCCAGCATTTT
CDR3 protein: CASSLFPGTGVNQPQHF

clone size: .
J gene: TRBJ2-1
V gene: TRBV18
D gene: .
CDR3 DNA: TGTGCCAGCTCACCATCGAGCGGCATCAAGGAGCAGTTCTTC
CDR3 protein: CASSPSSGIKEQFF

clone size: .
J gene: TRBJ1-1
V gene: TRBV19
D gene: TRBD1
CDR3 DNA: TGTGCCAGTAGAACAGGACAGGGCAAGAGTCGGAACACTGAAGCTTTCTTT
CDR3 protein: CASRTGQGKSRNTEAFF

clone size: .
J gene: TRBJ1-1
V gene: TRBV18
D gene: TRBD1
CDR3 DNA: TGTGCCAGCTCACCTTGGACAGGGCAAGGGAACACTGAAGCTTTCTTT
CDR3 protein: CASSPWTGQGNTEAFF

clone size: .
J gene: TRBJ1-5
V gene: TRBV19
D gene: TRBD1
CDR3 DNA: TGTGCCAGTAAGCCGGGACAGAATCAGCCCCAGCATTTT
CDR3 protein: CASKPGQNQPQHF

clone size: .
J gene: TRBJ2-3
V gene: TRBV4-1
D gene: .
CDR3 DNA: TGCGCCAGCAGCCAAAGGGAGAAGGCAGCAGATACGCAGTATTTT
CDR3 protein: CASSQREKAADTQYF

clone size: few
J gene: TRBJ1-6
V gene: TRBV6-1
D gene: .
CDR3 DNA: TGTGCCAGCAGTGAGATGAGCTCCTATAATTCACCCCTCCACTTT
CDR3 protein: CASSEMSSYNSPLHF

clone size: .
J gene: TRBJ2-1
V gene: TRBV5-3
D gene: .
CDR3 DNA: TGTGCCAGAAACATGGGCAGGCCCATCGACCACTCCTACAATGAGCAGTTCTTC
CDR3 protein: CARNMGRPIDHSYNEQFF

clone size: once
J gene: TRBJ1-1
V gene: TRBV18
D gene: TRBD1
CDR3 DNA: TGTGCCAGCTCACCGCCCGGGGGACAGGGAAAAGGCGCTGAAGCTTTCTTT
CDR3 protein: CASSPPGGQGKGAEAFF

clone size: few
J gene: TRBJ2-7
V gene: TRBV11-1
D gene: .
CDR3 DNA: TGTGCCAGCAGCTCCATTACCGCAGGGGCGGCCGAGCAGTACTTC
CDR3 protein: CASSSITAGAAEQYF

clone size: .
J gene: TRBJ1-2
V gene: TRBV13
D gene: TRBD1
CDR3 DNA: TGTGCCAGCAGCTACGGACAGGGAGTGGGCAACTATGGCTACACCTTC
CDR3 protein: CASSYGQGVGNYGYTF

clone size: .
J gene: TRBJ1-1
V gene: TRBV6-1
D gene: .
CDR3 DNA: TGTGCCAGCACCATGGACAGGAACACTGAAGCTTTCTTT
CDR3 protein: CASTMDRNTEAFF

clone size: .
J gene: TRBJ2-3
V gene: TRBV2
D gene: .
CDR3 DNA: TGTGCCAGCAGGCCTTGGGTAGGGGTAAGAGATACGCAGTATTTT
CDR3 protein: CASRPWVGVRDTQYF

clone size: .
J gene: TRBJ2-7
V gene: TRBV7-9
D gene: .
CDR3 DNA: TGTGCCAGCGGCCGGGTTAGCGGACCGTTGGGCGAGCAGTACTTC
CDR3 protein: CASGRVSGPLGEQYF

clone size: .
J gene: TRBJ2-2
V gene: TRBV2
D gene: TRBD2
CDR3 DNA: TGTGCCAGCAGGGATCTTGATAGCGGGGGGAATTCCGGGGAGCTGTTTTTT
CDR3 protein: CASRDLDSGGNSGELFF

clone size: .
J gene: TRBJ2-7
V gene: TRBV19
D gene: .
CDR3 DNA: TGTGCCAGTAGGCCTATGGATGGGGCATACGAGCAGTACTTC
CDR3 protein: CASRPMDGAYEQYF

clone size: .
J gene: TRBJ2-3
V gene: TRBV11-1
D gene: TRBD2
CDR3 DNA: TGTGCCACCGCCGGACTAGCGGGAACTAGCACAGATACGCAGTATTTT
CDR3 protein: CATAGLAGTSTDTQYF

clone size: .
J gene: TRBJ1-3
V gene: TRBV9
D gene: .
CDR3 DNA: TGTGCCAGCAGCGGGGGAGGCCTTAACTCTGGAAACACCATATATTTT
CDR3 protein: CASSGGGLNSGNTIYF

clone size: .
J gene: TRBJ2-1
V gene: TRBV19
D gene: TRBD2
CDR3 DNA: TGTGCCAGTAGTACTAGCGGGGGGGCGATTAATGAGCAGTTCTTC
CDR3 protein: CASSTSGGAINEQFF

clone size: .
J gene: TRBJ2-7
V gene: TRBV6-5
D gene: .
CDR3 DNA: TGTGCCAGCAGTCCAGGGATCCTGAGCTCCTACGAGCAGTACTTC
CDR3 protein: CASSPGILSSYEQYF

clone size: .
J gene: TRBJ1-2
V gene: TRBV5-4
D gene: .
CDR3 DNA: TGTGCCAGCAGCTCGAGCCCCTGGGGGAGGGGCTACACCTTC
CDR3 protein: CASSSSPWGRGYTF

clone size: .
J gene: TRBJ2-5
V gene: TRBV9
D gene: TRBD2
CDR3 DNA: TGTGCCAGCAGCGGTAGCGGGGGTATGGGAGAGACCCAGTACTTC
CDR3 protein: CASSGSGGMGETQYF

clone size: .
J gene: TRBJ2-7
V gene: TRBV5-6
D gene: TRBD2
CDR3 DNA: TGTGCCAGCAGCTTCGTGGCGGGGGAAGAGCAGTACTTC
CDR3 protein: CASSFVAGEEQYF

clone size: .
J gene: TRBJ2-5
V gene: TRBV19
D gene: .
CDR3 DNA: TGTGCCAGTAGTCGAGAGACCCAGTACTTC
CDR3 protein: CASSRETQYF

clone size: .
J gene: TRBJ1-1
V gene: TRBV5-4
D gene: TRBD1
CDR3 DNA: TGTGCCAGCAGCGTCGGGACAGGGGTGAACACTGAAGCTTTCTTT
CDR3 protein: CASSVGTGVNTEAFF

clone size: .
J gene: TRBJ1-2
V gene: TRBV6-5
D gene: .
CDR3 DNA: TGTGCCAGCAGTTACGATTGGACAGCGAACTATGGCTACACCTTC
CDR3 protein: CASSYDWTANYGYTF

clone size: .
J gene: TRBJ2-3
V gene: TRBV7-3
D gene: TRBD2
CDR3 DNA: TGTGCCAGCAGCTGGAGCGGGGGTTACACAGATACGCAGTATTTT
CDR3 protein: CASSWSGGYTDTQYF

clone size: once
J gene: TRBJ2-3
V gene: TRBV7-3
D gene: .
CDR3 DNA: TGTGCCAGCAGCTTGAATCAGCGGGCGAGCACAGATACGCAGTATTTT
CDR3 protein: CASSLNQRASTDTQYF

clone size: .
J gene: TRBJ1-2
V gene: TRBV6-1
D gene: .
CDR3 DNA: TGTGCCAGCAGTGAATTGAAGGAGGGGAACCCCAACTATGGCTACACCTTC
CDR3 protein: CASSELKEGNPNYGYTF

clone size: .
J gene: TRBJ1-2
V gene: TRBV30
D gene: .
CDR3 DNA: TGTGCCTGGAGTCCCAGGGGATATGGCTACACCTTC
CDR3 protein: CAWSPRGYGYTF